The 15 T cell receptor beta chains presented below share a single source sample, sequenced in a study of blood T cell repertoires in COVID-19. Assay: immunoSEQ multiplex PCR; the TCRdb copy retains only in-frame clones and omits some. The data contain roughly 140,000 clones, roughly 88% of them singletons. The specimen sequenced was peripheral blood. The source is a woman aged 50 to 60 in a cohort sampled during active or convalescent COVID-19.

The chain has TRBV30 and TRBJ2-2; D is unclear. Trimming shortened V by 0 bases and J by 6 bases, and 8 bases separated the two germline ends. The CDR3 consists of 13 residues. Looked up from germline, CDR1 is GTSNPN and CDR2 is SVGIG (reference sequence). The CDR3 reads CAWSVQWPGELFF. DNA for the CDR3: TGTGCCTGGAGTGTACAATGGCCCGGGGAGCTGTTTTTT.

The V gene is TRBV10-1, the J gene TRBJ2-1; D is possibly TRBD1 (6 bases). CDR3 length: 14 amino acids. CDR1 WNHNN and CDR2 SYGVQD come from the germline V gene (reference sequence). Deletions cut 3 bases from V and 4 bases from J, with 10 bases between. CDR3 residues: CASSEGGPYNEQFF. DNA for the CDR3: TGCGCCAGCAGTGAAGGGGGACCTTACAATGAGCAGTTCTTC.

The chain is built from TRBV2 and TRBJ1-1; perhaps TRBD1 as D (6 bases). The V and J ends lost 6 bases and 4 bases respectively, with 15 bases between them. The germline V gene encodes CDR1 SNHLY and CDR2 FYNNEI. This CDR3 spans 14 amino acids. Here the CDR3 reads CASSSGGARTEAFF. The CDR3 DNA reads as TGTGCCAGCAGCTCCGGGGGGGCGCGCACTGAAGCTTTCTTT.

Details on this clone: A much bigger clone sits one base away, suggesting this may be a read error. The genes are TRBV4-2 and TRBJ1-1, with 10 bases matching TRBD1. Germline V gene sequence: CDR1 LGHNA, CDR2 YNFKEQ. Unmatched junction bases numbered 4, after V lost 2 bases and J lost 4 bases. The CDR3 covers 15 residues. CDR3 region: CASSQPGQGSTEAFF. The CDR3 DNA is TGTGCCAGCAGCCAACCGGGACAGGGGAGCACTGAAGCTTTCTTT.

This clone was found once. The DNA for the CDR3 is TGTGCCAGCAGCTCCCTAGCGGAAGAGACCCAGTACTTC. Translating it yields CASSSLAEETQYF. This rearrangement joins TRBV11-2 to TRBJ2-5, with TRBD2 identical over 7 bases. The CDR3 extends over 13 amino acids. Germline CDR1 SGHAT, CDR2 FQNNGV. V was pared by 4 bases and J by 3 bases, with 2 bases of the junction left unmatched. The full variable domain, with the rest looked up from reference TRBV11-2 and TRBJ2-5, is EAGVAQSPRYKIIEKRQSVAFWCNPISGHATLYWYQQILGQGPKLLIQFQNNGVVDDSQLPKDRFSAERLKGVDSTLKIQPAKLEDSAVYLCASSSLAEETQYFGPGTRLLVL.

This clone is a singleton in its sample. Other DNA sequences in this specimen translate into the identical CDR3. The chain employs TRBV18 and TRBJ1-2; TRBD1 matches 7 bases. The germline V gene encodes CDR1 KGHSH and CDR2 LQKENI. V shed 2 bases, J shed 3 bases, and the junction held 0 bases outside the gene matches. The CDR3 loop spans 13 amino acids. The CDR3 protein is CASSPDRDYGYTF. Here the CDR3 DNA reads TGTGCCAGCTCACCAGACAGGGACTATGGCTACACCTTC. Full variable domain (outside the CDR3, taken from reference TRBV18 and TRBJ1-2): NAGVMQNPRHLVRRRGQEARLRCSPMKGHSHVYWYRQLPEEGLKFMVYLQKENIIDESGMPKERFSAEFPKEGPSILRIQQVVRGDSAAYFCASSPDRDYGYTFGSGTRLTVV.

This chain connects TRBV5-4 to TRBJ1-1; 7 bases match TRBD1. CDR1 and CDR2 from the germline V gene are SGHNT and YYREEE (reference sequence). After removal of 2 bases from V and 1 base from J, the junction contained 5 bases not matched to a gene. This CDR3 spans 15 amino acids. CDR3 protein: CASSLPGTENTEAFF. The CDR3 nucleotides are TGTGCCAGCAGCTTACCCGGGACAGAGAACACTGAAGCTTTCTTT.

This chain links TRBV7-2 with TRBJ2-1; D gene ambiguous. The CDR3 length is 12 residues. From germline, CDR1 is SGHTA and CDR2 FQGNSA. The V and J ends lost 1 base and 8 bases respectively, with 6 bases between them. CDR3 nucleotides: TGTGCCAGCAGCTTAGGTATGTATGAGCAGTTCTTC. Its protein is CASSLGMYEQFF.

The rearrangement uses TRBV12-5 and TRBJ2-1; 7 bases align to TRBD1. The ends lost 0 bases at V and 3 bases at J; junction bases unmatched: 5. The germline V gene has CDR1 LGHNT and CDR2 FRNRAP. The CDR3 runs 16 residues. CDR3 amino acids: CASGLVRDRYYNEQFF. CDR3 DNA: TGTGCTAGTGGTTTGGTACGGGACAGATACTACAATGAGCAGTTCTTC.

V is TRBV7-3 and J is TRBJ1-1; TRBD1 is a possible D gene (5 bases). The germline V gene has CDR1 SGHTA and CDR2 FQGTGA. V dropped 1 base and J dropped 4 bases, with 13 bases sitting between them. This CDR3 has 15 amino acids. CDR3 sequence (DNA): TGTGCCAGCAGCTTAAACCCGGGGAGGGGCACTGAAGCTTTCTTT. Its protein product is CASSLNPGRGTEAFF. Based on the CDR3 plus reference TRBV7-3 and TRBJ1-1, the full variable domain is GAGVSQTPSNKVTEKGKYVELRCDPISGHTALYWYRQSLGQGPEFLIYFQGTGAADDSGLPNDRFFAVRPEGSVSTLKIQRTERGDSAVYLCASSLNPGRGTEAFFGQGTRLTVV.

This clone showed up just once. This chain links TRBV3-1 (or the pseudogene TRBV3-2) with TRBJ1-6, with 7 bases lining up with TRBD1. The V gene end was trimmed by 4 bases and the J gene end by 6 bases; junction bases not matched to a gene: 12. This CDR3 has 17 amino acids. The germline gives CDR1 LGHDT, CDR2 YNNKEL (reference sequence). The DNA of the CDR3 is TGTGCCAGCAGCCCGCAGGCCGGGACAGTCGCTAATTCACCCCTCCACTTT. Translated, it gives CASSPQAGTVANSPLHF.

This clone was seen more than once but under ten times. The chain uses TRBV30 and TRBJ1-2; the D gene is possibly TRBD1 (5 bases). The CDR3 contains 14 residues. Per the germline V gene, CDR1 is GTSNPN and CDR2 is SVGIG (reference sequence). V dropped 2 bases and J dropped 2 bases, with 12 bases sitting between them. This chain's CDR3 is CAWSRPQGNYGYTF. For the CDR3, the DNA is TGTGCCTGGAGTCGACCTCAGGGAAACTATGGCTACACCTTC.

The J gene is TRBJ1-6, the V gene TRBV25-1; the D gene is possibly TRBD1 (6 bases). In germline, CDR1 is MGHDK, CDR2 SYGVNS. With 2 bases removed from V and 7 bases from J, the gap between germline ends came to 12 bases. CDR3 size: 15 residues. The CDR3 spells CASSESTGWNSPLHF. The CDR3 DNA follows: TGTGCCAGCAGTGAAAGCACAGGGTGGAATTCACCCCTCCACTTT.

J is TRBJ2-5 and V is TRBV11-2, with 7 bases fitting TRBD1. The CDR3 sequence is 15 residues long. The germline gives CDR1 SGHAT, CDR2 FQNNGV. J gave up 5 bases and V 5 bases, and 11 bases lay outside the gene matches. This CDR3 is CASSPSTGAGETQYF. CDR3 coding DNA: TGTGCCAGCAGCCCCAGCACAGGGGCAGGGGAGACCCAGTACTTC.

V and J are TRBV27 and TRBJ1-1; tentatively, D is TRBD1 (5 bases). Germline V gives CDR1 MNHEY, CDR2 SMNVEV (reference sequence). V lost 0 bases and J lost 5, with 10 bases in between. The CDR3 runs to 14 residues. CDR3 protein: CASSLSIGGTEAFF. CDR3 in DNA: TGTGCCAGCAGTTTATCGATTGGGGGGACTGAAGCTTTCTTT.